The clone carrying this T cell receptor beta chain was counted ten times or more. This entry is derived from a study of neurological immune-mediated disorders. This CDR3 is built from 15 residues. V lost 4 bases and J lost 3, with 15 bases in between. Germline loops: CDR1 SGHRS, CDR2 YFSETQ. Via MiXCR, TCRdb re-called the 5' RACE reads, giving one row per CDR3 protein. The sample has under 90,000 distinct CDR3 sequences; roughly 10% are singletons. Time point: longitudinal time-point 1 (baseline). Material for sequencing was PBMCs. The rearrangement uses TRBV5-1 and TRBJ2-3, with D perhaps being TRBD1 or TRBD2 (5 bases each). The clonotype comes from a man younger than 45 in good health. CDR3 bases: TGCGCCAGCAGCCCGGACACGAGAGGGACAGATACGCAGTATTTT. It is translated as CASSPDTRGTDTQYF.